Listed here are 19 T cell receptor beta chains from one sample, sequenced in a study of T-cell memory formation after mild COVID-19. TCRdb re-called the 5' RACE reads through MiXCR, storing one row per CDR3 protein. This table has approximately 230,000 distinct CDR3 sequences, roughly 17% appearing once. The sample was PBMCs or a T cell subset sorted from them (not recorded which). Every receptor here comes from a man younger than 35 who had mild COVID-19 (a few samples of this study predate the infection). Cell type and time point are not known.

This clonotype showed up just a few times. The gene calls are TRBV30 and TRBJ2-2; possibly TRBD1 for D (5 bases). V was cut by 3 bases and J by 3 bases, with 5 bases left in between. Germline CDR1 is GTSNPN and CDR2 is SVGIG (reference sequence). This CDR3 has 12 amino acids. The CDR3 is CAWRQDTGELFF. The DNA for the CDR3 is TGTGCCTGGAGACAGGACACCGGGGAGCTGTTTTTT.

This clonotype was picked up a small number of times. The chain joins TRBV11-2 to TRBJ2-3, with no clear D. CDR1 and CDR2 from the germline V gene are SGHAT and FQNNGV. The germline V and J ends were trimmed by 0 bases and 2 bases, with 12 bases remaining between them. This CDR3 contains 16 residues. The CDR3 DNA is TGTGCCAGCAGCTTAGATCGTCAGCTACCCACAGATACGCAGTATTTT. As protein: CASSLDRQLPTDTQYF.

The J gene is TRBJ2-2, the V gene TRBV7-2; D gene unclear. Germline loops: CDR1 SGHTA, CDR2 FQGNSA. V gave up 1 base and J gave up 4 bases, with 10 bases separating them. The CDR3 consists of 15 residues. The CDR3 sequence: CASSLVPQFTGELFF. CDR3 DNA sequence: TGTGCCAGCAGCTTAGTCCCACAGTTCACCGGGGAGCTGTTTTTT.

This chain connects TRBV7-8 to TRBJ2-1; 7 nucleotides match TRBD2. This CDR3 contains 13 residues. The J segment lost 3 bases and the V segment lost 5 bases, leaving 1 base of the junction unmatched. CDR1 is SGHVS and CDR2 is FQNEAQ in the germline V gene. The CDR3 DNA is TGTGCCAGCAGCGGGGGGGACTACAATGAGCAGTTCTTC. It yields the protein CASSGGDYNEQFF.

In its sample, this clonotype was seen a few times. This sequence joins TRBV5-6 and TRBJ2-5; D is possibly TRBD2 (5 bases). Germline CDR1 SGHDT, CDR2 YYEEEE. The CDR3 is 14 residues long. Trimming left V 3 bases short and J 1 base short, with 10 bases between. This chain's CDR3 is CASSSGIPQETQYF. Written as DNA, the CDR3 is TGTGCCAGCAGCTCCGGGATCCCCCAAGAGACCCAGTACTTC.

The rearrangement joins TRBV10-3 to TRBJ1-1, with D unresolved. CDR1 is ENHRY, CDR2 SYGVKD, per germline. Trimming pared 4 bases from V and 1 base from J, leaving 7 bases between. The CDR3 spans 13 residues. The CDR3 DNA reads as TGTGCCATCAGTGCAGGTGGGAACACTGAAGCTTTCTTT. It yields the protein CAISAGGNTEAFF.

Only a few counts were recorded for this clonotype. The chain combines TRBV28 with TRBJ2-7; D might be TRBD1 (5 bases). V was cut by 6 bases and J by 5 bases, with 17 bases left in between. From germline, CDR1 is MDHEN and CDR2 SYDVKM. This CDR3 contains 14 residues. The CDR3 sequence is CASSPGQGFDEQYV. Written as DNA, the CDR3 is TGTGCCAGCAGCCCTGGGCAGGGCTTCGACGAGCAGTACGTC.

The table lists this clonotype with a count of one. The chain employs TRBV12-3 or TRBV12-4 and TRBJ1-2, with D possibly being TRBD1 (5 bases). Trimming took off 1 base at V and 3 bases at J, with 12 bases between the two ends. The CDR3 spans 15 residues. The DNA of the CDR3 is TGTGCCAGCAGTTTAGGTCGGGGGTCCGACTATGGCTACACCTTC. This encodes CASSLGRGSDYGYTF.

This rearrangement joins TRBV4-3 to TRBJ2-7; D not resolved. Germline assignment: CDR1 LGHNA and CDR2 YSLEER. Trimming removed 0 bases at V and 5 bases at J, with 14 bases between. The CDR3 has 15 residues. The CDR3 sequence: CASSQDLVEQNEQYF. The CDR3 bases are TGCGCCAGCAGCCAAGATTTGGTGGAACAGAACGAGCAGTACTTC.

CDR3 residues: CASSYETRADTEAFF. In nucleotides, the CDR3 is TGTGCCAGCAGTTACGAGACAAGGGCCGACACTGAAGCTTTCTTT. The chain recombines TRBV6-5 with TRBJ1-1; D is unclear. Germline V CDR1 and CDR2: MNHEY, SVGAGI. V was clipped by 2 bases and J by 3 bases, with 13 bases between them. The CDR3 extends over 15 amino acids.

The CDR3, as DNA: TGTGCCAGCAGTTCCCGGGGAGGTACTAGCACAGATACGCAGTATTTT. Its protein product is CASSSRGGTSTDTQYF. The rearrangement links TRBV28 to TRBJ2-3; TRBD2 is a possible D gene (6 bases). The CDR3 has 16 residues. CDR1 MDHEN and CDR2 SYDVKM come from the germline V gene. Deletions cut 4 bases from V and 0 bases from J, with 14 bases between.

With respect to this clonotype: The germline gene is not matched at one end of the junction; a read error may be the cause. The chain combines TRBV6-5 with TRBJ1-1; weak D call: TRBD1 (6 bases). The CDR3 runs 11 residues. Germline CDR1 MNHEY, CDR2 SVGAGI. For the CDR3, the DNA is TGTGCCAGCAGTTATAGGGGGACAATTACCTTT. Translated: CASSYRGTITF.

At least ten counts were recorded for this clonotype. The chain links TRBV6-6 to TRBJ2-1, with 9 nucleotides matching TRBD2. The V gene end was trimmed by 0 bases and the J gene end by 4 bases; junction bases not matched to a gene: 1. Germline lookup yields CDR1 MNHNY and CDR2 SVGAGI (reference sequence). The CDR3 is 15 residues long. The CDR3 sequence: CASSYSSGGYNEQFF. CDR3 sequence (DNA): TGTGCCAGCAGTTACTCTAGCGGGGGATACAATGAGCAGTTCTTC.

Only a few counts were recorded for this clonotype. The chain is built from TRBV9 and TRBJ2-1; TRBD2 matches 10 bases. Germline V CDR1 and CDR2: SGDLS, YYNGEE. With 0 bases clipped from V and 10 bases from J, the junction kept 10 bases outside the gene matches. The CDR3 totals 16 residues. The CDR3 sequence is CASSVGLAGDPGEQFF. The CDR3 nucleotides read TGTGCCAGCAGCGTAGGACTAGCGGGTGACCCCGGGGAGCAGTTCTTC.

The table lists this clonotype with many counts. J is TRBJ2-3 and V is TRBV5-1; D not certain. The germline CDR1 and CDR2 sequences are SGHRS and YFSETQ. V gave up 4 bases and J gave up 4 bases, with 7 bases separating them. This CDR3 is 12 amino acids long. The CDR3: CASSNEADTQYF. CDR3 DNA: TGCGCCAGCAGCAATGAGGCAGATACGCAGTATTTT.

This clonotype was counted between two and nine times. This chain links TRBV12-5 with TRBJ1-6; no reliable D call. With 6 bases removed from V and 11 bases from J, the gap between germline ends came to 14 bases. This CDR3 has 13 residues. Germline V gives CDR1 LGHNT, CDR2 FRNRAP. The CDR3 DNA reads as TGTGCTAGTGGAGGACGGCCTAGGGCACCCCTCCACTTT. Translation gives CASGGRPRAPLHF.

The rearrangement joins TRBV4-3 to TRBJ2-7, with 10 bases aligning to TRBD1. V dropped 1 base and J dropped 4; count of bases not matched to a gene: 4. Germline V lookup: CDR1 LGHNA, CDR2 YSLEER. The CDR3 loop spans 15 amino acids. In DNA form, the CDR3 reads TGCGCCAGCAGCCAAGCGACAGGGGGCCTGTACGAGCAGTACTTC. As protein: CASSQATGGLYEQYF.

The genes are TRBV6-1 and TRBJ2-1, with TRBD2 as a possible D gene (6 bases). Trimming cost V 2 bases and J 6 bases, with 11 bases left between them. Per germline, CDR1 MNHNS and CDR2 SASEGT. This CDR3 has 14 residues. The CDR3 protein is CASSEFGGINEQFF. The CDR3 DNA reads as TGTGCCAGCAGTGAATTCGGGGGTATCAATGAGCAGTTCTTC.

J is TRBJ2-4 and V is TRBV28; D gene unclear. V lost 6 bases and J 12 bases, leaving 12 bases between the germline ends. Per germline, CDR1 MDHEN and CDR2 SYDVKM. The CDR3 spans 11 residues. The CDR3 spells CASSPATRQYF. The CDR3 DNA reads TGTGCCAGCAGCCCGGCCACGCGTCAGTACTTC.